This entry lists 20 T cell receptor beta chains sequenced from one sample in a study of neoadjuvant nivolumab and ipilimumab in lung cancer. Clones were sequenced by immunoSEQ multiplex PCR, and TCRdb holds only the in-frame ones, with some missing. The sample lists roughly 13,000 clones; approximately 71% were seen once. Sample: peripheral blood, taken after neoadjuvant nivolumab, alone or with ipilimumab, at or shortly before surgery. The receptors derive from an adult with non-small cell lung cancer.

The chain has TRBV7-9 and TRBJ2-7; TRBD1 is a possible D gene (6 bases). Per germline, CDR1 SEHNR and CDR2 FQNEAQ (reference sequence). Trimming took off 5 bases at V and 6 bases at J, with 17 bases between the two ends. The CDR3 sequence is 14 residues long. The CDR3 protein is CASSRRQDRGEQYF. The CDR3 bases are TGTGCCAGCAGCCGCCGACAGGATAGAGGCGAGCAGTACTTC.

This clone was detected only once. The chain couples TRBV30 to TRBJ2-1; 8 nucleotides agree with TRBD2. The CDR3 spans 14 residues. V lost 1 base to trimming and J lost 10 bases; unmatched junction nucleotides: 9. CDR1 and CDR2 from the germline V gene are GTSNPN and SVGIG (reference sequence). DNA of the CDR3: TGTGCCTGGAGTGCCACTGGGACTAGACGCGAGCAGTTCTTC. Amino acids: CAWSATGTRREQFF.

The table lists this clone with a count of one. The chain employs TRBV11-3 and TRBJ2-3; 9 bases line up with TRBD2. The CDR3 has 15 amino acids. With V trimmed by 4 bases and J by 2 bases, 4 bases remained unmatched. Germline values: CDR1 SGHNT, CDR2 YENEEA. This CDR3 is CASSSTSGFTDTQYF. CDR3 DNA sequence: TGTGCCAGCAGCTCCACTAGCGGGTTCACAGATACGCAGTATTTT.

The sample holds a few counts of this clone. The CDR3 spells CASSLPGETDTQYF. For the CDR3, the DNA is TGTGCCAGCAGCTTACCAGGGGAAACAGATACGCAGTATTTT. The chain uses TRBV7-9 and TRBJ2-3; a weak D match, TRBD1 (6 bases). The V and J ends lost 2 bases and 3 bases respectively, with 9 bases between them. Germline CDR1 is SEHNR and CDR2 is FQNEAQ (reference sequence). The CDR3 sequence is 14 residues long.

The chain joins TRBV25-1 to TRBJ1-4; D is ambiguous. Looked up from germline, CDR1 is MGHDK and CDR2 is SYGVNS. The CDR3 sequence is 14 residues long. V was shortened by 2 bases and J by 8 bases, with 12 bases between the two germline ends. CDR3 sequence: CASSEPREAEKLFF. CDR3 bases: TGTGCCAGCAGTGAACCAAGGGAAGCGGAAAAACTGTTTTTT.

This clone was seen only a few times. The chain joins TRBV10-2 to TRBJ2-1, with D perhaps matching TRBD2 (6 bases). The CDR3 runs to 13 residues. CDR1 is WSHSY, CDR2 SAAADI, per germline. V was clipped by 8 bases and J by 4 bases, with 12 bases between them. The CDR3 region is CASHGGAYNEQFF. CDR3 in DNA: TGCGCCAGCCACGGGGGAGCTTACAATGAGCAGTTCTTC.

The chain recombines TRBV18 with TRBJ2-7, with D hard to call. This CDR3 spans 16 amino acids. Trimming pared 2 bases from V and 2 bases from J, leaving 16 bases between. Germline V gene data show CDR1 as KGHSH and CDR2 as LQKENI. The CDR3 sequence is CASSPALGFFAYEQYF. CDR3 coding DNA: TGTGCCAGCTCACCAGCGTTAGGGTTTTTCGCCTACGAGCAGTACTTC.

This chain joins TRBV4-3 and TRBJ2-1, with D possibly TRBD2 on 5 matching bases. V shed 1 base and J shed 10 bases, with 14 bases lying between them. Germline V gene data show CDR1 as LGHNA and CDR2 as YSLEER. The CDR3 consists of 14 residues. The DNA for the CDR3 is TGCGCCAGCAGCCAAGTAGGTCGGGATAGAGAGCAGTTCTTC. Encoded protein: CASSQVGRDREQFF.

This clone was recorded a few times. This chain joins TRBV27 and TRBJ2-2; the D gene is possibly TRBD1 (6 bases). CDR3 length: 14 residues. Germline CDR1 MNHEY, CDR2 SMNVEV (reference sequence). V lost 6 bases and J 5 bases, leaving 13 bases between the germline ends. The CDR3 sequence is CASSLGASTGELFF. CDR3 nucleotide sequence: TGTGCCAGCAGCCTGGGGGCCTCAACCGGGGAGCTGTTTTTT.

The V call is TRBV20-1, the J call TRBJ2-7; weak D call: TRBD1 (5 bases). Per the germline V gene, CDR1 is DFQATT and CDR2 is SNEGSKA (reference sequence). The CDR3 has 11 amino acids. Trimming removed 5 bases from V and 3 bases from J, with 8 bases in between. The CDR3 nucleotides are TGCAGTGCTTTAGACAGCTACGAGCAGTACTTC. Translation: CSALDSYEQYF.

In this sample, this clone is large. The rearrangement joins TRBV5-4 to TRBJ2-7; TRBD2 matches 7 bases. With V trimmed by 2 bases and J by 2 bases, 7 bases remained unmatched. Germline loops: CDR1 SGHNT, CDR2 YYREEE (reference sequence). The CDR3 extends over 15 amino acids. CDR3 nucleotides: TGTGCCAGCAGCTTTAAAGCGGGAAAAACCTACGAGCAGTACTTC. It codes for CASSFKAGKTYEQYF.

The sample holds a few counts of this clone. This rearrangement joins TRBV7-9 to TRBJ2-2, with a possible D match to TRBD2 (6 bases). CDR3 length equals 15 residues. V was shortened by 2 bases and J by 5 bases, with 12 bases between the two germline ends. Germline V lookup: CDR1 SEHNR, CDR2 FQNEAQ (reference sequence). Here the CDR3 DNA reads TGTGCCAGCAGCTTAACGGGAGCAAAAACCGGGGAGCTGTTTTTT. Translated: CASSLTGAKTGELFF.

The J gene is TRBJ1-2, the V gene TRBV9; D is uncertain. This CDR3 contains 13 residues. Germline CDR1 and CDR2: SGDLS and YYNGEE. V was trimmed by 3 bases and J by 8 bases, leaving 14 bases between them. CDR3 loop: CASSALTEGGYTF. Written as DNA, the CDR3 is TGTGCCAGCAGCGCATTAACCGAGGGCGGCTACACCTTC. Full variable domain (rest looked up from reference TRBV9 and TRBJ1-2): DSGVTQTPKHLITATGQRVTLRCSPRSGDLSVYWYQQSLDQGLQFLIQYYNGEERAKGNILERFSAQQFPDLHSELNLSSLELGDSALYFCASSALTEGGYTFGSGTRLTVV.

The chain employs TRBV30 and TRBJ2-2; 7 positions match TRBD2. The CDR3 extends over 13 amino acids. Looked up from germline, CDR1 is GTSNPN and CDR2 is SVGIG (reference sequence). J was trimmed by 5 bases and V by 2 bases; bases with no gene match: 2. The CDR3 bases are TGTGCCTGGAGTCCCGGGGGGACCGGGGAGCTGTTTTTT. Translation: CAWSPGGTGELFF.

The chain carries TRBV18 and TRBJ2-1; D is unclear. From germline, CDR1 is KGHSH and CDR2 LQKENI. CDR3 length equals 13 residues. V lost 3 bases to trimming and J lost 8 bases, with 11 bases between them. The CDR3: CASSPGNIDEQFF. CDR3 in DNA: TGTGCCAGCTCACCCGGTAATATCGATGAGCAGTTCTTC.

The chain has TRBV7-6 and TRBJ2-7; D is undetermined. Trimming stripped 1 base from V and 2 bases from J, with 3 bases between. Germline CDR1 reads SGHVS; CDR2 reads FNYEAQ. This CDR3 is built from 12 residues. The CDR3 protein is CASSLGTYEQYF. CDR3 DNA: TGTGCCAGCAGCTTAGGGACCTACGAGCAGTACTTC.

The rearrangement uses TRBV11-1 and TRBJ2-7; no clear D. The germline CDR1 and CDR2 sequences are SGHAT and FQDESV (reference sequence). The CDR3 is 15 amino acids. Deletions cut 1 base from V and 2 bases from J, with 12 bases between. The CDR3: CASSLGMAETYEQYF. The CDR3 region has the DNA TGTGCCAGCAGCTTAGGTATGGCGGAAACCTACGAGCAGTACTTC.

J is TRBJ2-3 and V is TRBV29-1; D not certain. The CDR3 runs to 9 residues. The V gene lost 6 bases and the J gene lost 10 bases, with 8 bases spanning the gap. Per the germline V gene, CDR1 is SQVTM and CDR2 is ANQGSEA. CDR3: CSVEKPQYF. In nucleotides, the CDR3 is TGCAGCGTGGAGAAACCGCAGTATTTT.

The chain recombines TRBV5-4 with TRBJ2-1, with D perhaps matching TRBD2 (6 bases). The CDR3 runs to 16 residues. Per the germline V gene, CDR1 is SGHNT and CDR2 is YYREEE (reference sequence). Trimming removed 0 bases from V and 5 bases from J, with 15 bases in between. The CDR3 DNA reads TGTGCCAGCAGCTTGGAAGGCAGGGCGGGGAACAATGAGCAGTTCTTC. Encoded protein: CASSLEGRAGNNEQFF.

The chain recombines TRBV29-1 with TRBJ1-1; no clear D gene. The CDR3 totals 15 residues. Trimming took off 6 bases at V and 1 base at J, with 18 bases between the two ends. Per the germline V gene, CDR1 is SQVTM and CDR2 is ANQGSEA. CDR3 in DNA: TGCAGCGTCGCCCCGGAGAAGTCCTCGAACACTGAAGCTTTCTTT. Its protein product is CSVAPEKSSNTEAFF.